What follows describes a single T cell receptor beta chain. These data originate in a study of shared T cell receptors in the human thymus. Sequenced by immunoSEQ multiplex PCR; TCRdb stores in-frame clones only, minus some. The data contain roughly 410,000 clones, approximately 95% of them singletons. The TCR comes from a human donor. Sequenced sample: thymocytes.

DNA for the CDR3: TGTGCCAGCAGCATGGGGGGAGGGTCCTCTGGGGATACGCAGTATTTT. It is translated as CASSMGGGSSGDTQYF. V usage is TRBV5-4 and J usage is TRBJ2-3; 7 nucleotides agree with TRBD2. CDR3 length equals 16 residues. With 4 bases clipped from V and 6 bases from J, the junction kept 14 bases outside the gene matches. CDR1 SGHNT and CDR2 YYREEE come from the germline V gene (reference sequence).